This paragraph covers one T cell receptor beta chain sequence. The germline V gene has CDR1 LGHNA and CDR2 YSLEER. After removal of 0 bases from V and 0 bases from J, the junction contained 2 bases not matched to a gene. The CDR3 is 16 residues long. These data originate in a study of blood T cell repertoires in COVID-19. Authors' data handling: Researchers report that nucleated cell counts were estimated from reference gene primer amplification. Using immunoSEQ multiplex PCR, the repertoire was profiled, and TCRdb retains in-frame clones only, with some absent. That table supplies the V and J calls and clone size; D and trimming were determined from the DNA. This table has a few hundred thousand clones, approximately 82% appearing once.

Input material: peripheral blood. V and J are TRBV4-3 and TRBJ1-3, with TRBD1 matching 7 bases. This TCR was sampled from a middle-aged man with active or convalescent COVID-19. The CDR3 DNA follows: TGCGCCAGCAGCCAAGAGACAGGGCGCTCTGGAAACACCATATATTTT. Protein: CASSQETGRSGNTIYF.